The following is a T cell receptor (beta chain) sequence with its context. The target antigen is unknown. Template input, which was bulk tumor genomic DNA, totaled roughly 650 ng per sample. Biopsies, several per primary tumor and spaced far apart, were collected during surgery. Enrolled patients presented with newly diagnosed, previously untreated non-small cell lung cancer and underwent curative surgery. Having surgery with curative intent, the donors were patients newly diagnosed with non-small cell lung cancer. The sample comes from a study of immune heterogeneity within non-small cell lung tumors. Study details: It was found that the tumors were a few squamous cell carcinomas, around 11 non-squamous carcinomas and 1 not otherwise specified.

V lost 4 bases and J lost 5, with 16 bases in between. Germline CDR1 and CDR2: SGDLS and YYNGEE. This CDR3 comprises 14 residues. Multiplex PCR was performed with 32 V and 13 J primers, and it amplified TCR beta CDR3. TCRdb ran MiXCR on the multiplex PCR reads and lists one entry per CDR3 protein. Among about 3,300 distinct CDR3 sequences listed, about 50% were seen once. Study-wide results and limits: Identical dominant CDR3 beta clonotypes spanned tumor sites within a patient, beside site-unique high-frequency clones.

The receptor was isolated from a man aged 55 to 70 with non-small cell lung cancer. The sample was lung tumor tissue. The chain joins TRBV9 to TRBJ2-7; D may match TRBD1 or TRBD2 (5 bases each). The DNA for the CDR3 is TGTGCCAGCAGCCCTTCGGGGACGGGTAACGAGCAGTACTTC. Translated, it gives CASSPSGTGNEQYF.